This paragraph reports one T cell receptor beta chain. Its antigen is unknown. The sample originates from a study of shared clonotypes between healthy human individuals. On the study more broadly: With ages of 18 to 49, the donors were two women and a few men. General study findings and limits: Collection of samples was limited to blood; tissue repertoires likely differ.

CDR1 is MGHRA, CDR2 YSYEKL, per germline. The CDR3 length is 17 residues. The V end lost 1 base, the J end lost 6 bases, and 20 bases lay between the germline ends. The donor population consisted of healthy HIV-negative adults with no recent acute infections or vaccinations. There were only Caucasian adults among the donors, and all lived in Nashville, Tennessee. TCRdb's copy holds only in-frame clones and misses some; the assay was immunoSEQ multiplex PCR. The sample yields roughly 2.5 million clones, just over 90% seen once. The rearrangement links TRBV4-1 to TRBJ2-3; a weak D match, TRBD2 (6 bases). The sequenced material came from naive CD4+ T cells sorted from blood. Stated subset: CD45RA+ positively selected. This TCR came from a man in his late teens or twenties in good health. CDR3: CASSQGSGGSLRDTQYF. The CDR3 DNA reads TGCGCCAGCAGCCAAGGGAGTGGGGGGTCCCTCCGGGATACGCAGTATTTT.